The 2 T cell receptor beta chains given below trace back to one sample, sequenced in a study of cytomegalovirus exposure and HLA in healthy donors. PCR involved 60 Vbeta and 13 Jbeta primers. Produced via immunoSEQ multiplex PCR; TCRdb's table is partial and in-frame only. Altogether roughly 90,000 clones are present, about 81% being singletons, with the ten largest covering about 2%. Sequenced material: PBMCs. The receptors here all came from a man between 18 and 35 years old in good health and CMV-seronegative.

The V and J genes are TRBV10-2 and TRBJ2-1, with 8 bases identical to TRBD2. In germline, CDR1 is WSHSY, CDR2 SAAADI. The CDR3 extends over 16 amino acids. The V and J ends lost 0 bases and 4 bases, in that order; junction bases with no gene match: 5. The DNA of the CDR3 is TGCGCCAGCAGTGAGTCCGGGAGGGCTTTTTACAATGAGCAGTTCTTC. It encodes CASSESGRAFYNEQFF.

Only a few counts were recorded for this clone. The chain joins TRBV7-9 to TRBJ1-5; 8 bases are shared with TRBD1. This CDR3 region has 15 residues. Germline V gene sequence: CDR1 SEHNR, CDR2 FQNEAQ (reference sequence). V dropped 4 bases and J dropped 7; count of bases not matched to a gene: 9. CDR3: CASSSDRVFGQPQHF. In nucleotides, the CDR3 is TGTGCCAGCAGCTCGGACAGGGTCTTTGGCCAGCCCCAGCATTTT.